These T cell receptor beta chains were read from a single sample in a study of early T cells in non-severe SARS-CoV-2 infection. Each CDR3 protein is one row after TCRdb ran MiXCR on the 5' RACE reads. Found here are about 76,000 distinct CDR3 sequences, roughly 12% of them singletons; the top ten hold around 3.5%. The sample was whole blood. The receptor set was obtained from an adult who was a healthcare worker with PCR-confirmed SARS-CoV-2 infection or an uninfected control (not recorded which). CDR3s include the opening cysteine and the closing phenylalanine or tryptophan. D genes are given only for firm matches. Size is stated for part of the rows, as once, few or many counts, or as a class when the clone is expanded.

abundance,d_gene,j_gene,v_gene,CDR3aa,CDR3nt
-,-,TRBJ2-3,TRBV3-1,CASSQREDTQYF,TGTGCCAGCAGCCAACGGGAGGATACGCAGTATTTT
few,TRBD1,TRBJ1-2,TRBV28,CASIPGQGNLGGYGYTF,TGTGCCAGCATTCCCGGACAGGGGAATTTGGGTGGCTATGGCTACACCTTC
few,-,TRBJ2-3,TRBV6-1,CASSSRGRGPDTQYF,TGTGCCAGCAGTTCTAGGGGCAGGGGACCAGATACGCAGTATTTT
many,TRBD1,TRBJ2-3,TRBV28,CASSHRQGAGTDTQYF,TGTGCCAGCAGTCATCGACAGGGGGCTGGGACAGATACGCAGTATTTT
-,-,TRBJ2-7,TRBV28,CASSTPSRDEQYF,TGTGCCAGCAGCACACCTTCGAGGGACGAGCAGTACTTC
few,-,TRBJ2-1,TRBV7-6,CVSSLRAPGELYNEQFF,TGTGTCAGCAGCTTAAGGGCCCCCGGGGAACTTTACAATGAGCAGTTCTTC
many,-,TRBJ2-3,TRBV20-1,CSAIPSTGGTDTQYF,TGCAGTGCTATCCCTAGTACGGGGGGCACAGATACGCAGTATTTT
-,TRBD1,TRBJ2-7,TRBV5-4,CASSSPGQGIYEQYF,TGTGCCAGCAGCTCCCCGGGACAGGGAATCTACGAGCAGTACTTC
-,-,TRBJ1-1,TRBV9,CASSGMTGRTEAFF,TGTGCCAGCAGCGGAATGACAGGACGGACTGAAGCTTTCTTT
few,-,TRBJ2-3,TRBV6-4,CASSEAADEDTQYF,TGTGCCAGCAGTGAAGCGGCGGATGAAGATACGCAGTATTTT
medium-sized,-,TRBJ1-1,TRBV7-7,CASSLLQAFF,TGTGCCAGCAGCTTACTCCAAGCTTTCTTT
-,-,TRBJ2-1,TRBV18,CASSPPGLAYNEQFF,TGTGCCAGCTCACCACCGGGACTGGCATACAATGAGCAGTTCTTC
-,-,TRBJ1-4,TRBV28,CASSFGETATNEKLFF,TGTGCCAGCAGTTTTGGCGAAACTGCAACTAATGAAAAACTGTTTTTT